This TCR beta chain was sequenced in a study of Ad26.COV2.S vaccination and SARS-CoV-2 variants. Study as a whole: The vaccine Ad26.COV2.S was put into the muscle once, or twice with 56 days between.

Indicated treatment: around 19 received Ad26.COV2.S at low or high dose, single or two shots; 5 received placebo; per-sample allocation not given. Day 63 following the first vaccine or placebo injection was when the samples were taken. The sample came from a Boston adult aged 18-55 years. Ad26 vector vaccine expressed Wuhan-strain SARS-CoV-2 spike. Assay: immunoSEQ multiplex PCR; the TCRdb copy retains only in-frame clones and omits some. Of fewer than 600,000 clones listed, nearly 90% were seen once; the top ten hold about 1.5%. Sequenced material: peripheral blood, taken in a trial of Ad26.COV2.S vaccine versus placebo. This sequence was found in a person between 18 and 65 years old who received the Ad26.COV2.S COVID-19 vaccine or a placebo.

The CDR3 loop is CASRKLGQANSPLHF. CDR3 in DNA: TGTGCCAGCAGGAAGTTGGGACAGGCTAATTCACCCCTCCACTTT. The chain uses TRBV6-5 and TRBJ1-6, with TRBD1 matching over 8 bases. This CDR3 contains 15 residues. Germline V lookup: CDR1 MNHEY, CDR2 SVGAGI. The V and J ends lost 6 bases and 6 bases, in that order; junction bases with no gene match: 7.